This entry features one TCR beta chain sequence. This sample is drawn from a study of T cell responses to AZD1222 COVID-19 vaccine. The V gene lost 6 bases and the J gene lost 2 bases, with 14 bases spanning the gap. Per the germline V gene, CDR1 is MNHEY and CDR2 is SVGAGI. The CDR3 is made up of 15 amino acids. The protocol was immunoSEQ multiplex PCR, while the TCRdb copy is restricted to in-frame clones and leaves out a portion. Of some 110,000 clones in the sample, 75% to 90% were seen once. The TCR was taken from an adult in good health. V gene TRBV6-5 combines with J gene TRBJ1-5; D might be TRBD1 (5 bases). The source was peripheral blood, collected on day 0 of AZD1222 vaccination. CDR3 protein: CASRPSIRGNQPQHF. The CDR3 DNA reads TGTGCCAGCAGGCCCTCTATCAGGGGCAATCAGCCCCAGCATTTT.